A single sample gave rise to the 24 T cell receptor beta chains below, sequenced in a study of blood T cell repertoires in COVID-19. Clones were read by immunoSEQ multiplex PCR, and TCRdb kept only the in-frame ones, dropping some. The table lists approximately 280,000 clones, about 83% of them singletons. The sample comprised PBMCs or T cells enriched from blood (not recorded which). The receptors come from a woman aged 40 to 50 who had recovered from COVID-19.

The gene calls are TRBV7-9 and TRBJ2-2, with D tentatively TRBD2 (6 bases). This CDR3 is 16 amino acids long. Trimming took 5 bases from V and 6 from J, leaving 19 bases between them. Germline assignment: CDR1 SEHNR and CDR2 FQNEAQ (reference sequence). The CDR3 DNA reads as TGTGCCAGCAGCCGCCCGGGCAGCGGGTACCCCGGGGAGCTGTTTTTT. Its protein product is CASSRPGSGYPGELFF. The entire variable domain, with the rest obtained from reference TRBV7-9 and TRBJ2-2, is as follows: DTGVSQNPRHKITKRGQNVTFRCDPISEHNRLYWYRQTLGQGPEFLTYFQNEAQLEKSRLLSDRFSAERPKGSFSTLEIQRTEQGDSAMYLCASSRPGSGYPGELFFGEGSRLTVL.

V usage is TRBV11-2 and J usage is TRBJ1-1; D ambiguous. V was trimmed by 5 bases and J by 1 base, leaving 14 bases between them. The germline V gene has CDR1 SGHAT and CDR2 FQNNGV. The CDR3 has 15 residues. This CDR3 is CASSVHQAGNTEAFF. CDR3 bases: TGTGCCAGCAGCGTACACCAAGCAGGGAACACTGAAGCTTTCTTT.

In its sample, this clone was seen once. V and J are TRBV7-3 and TRBJ2-7; TRBD2 matches 13 bases. The CDR3 is 14 residues long. V shed 5 bases, J shed 7 bases, and the junction held 5 bases outside the gene matches. CDR1 and CDR2 (germline): SGHTA, FQGTGA. CDR3 nucleotide sequence: TGTGCCAGCAGCCCTACGGGACTAGCGGGGGAGCAGTACTTC. Translated, it gives CASSPTGLAGEQYF.

The rearrangement joins TRBV28 to TRBJ1-1; possibly TRBD1 for D (6 bases). This CDR3 comprises 17 residues. Germline V lookup: CDR1 MDHEN, CDR2 SYDVKM. V was trimmed by 2 bases and J by 4 bases, leaving 20 bases between them. CDR3 in amino acids: CASSLVSTGLRGTEAFF. The CDR3, as DNA: TGTGCCAGCAGTTTAGTTTCGACAGGCCTGAGGGGCACTGAAGCTTTCTTT. The full variable domain, its missing parts supplied by reference TRBV28 and TRBJ1-1, is DVKVTQSSRYLVKRTGEKVFLECVQDMDHENMFWYRQDPGLGLRLIYFSYDVKMKEKGDIPEGYSVSREKKERFSLILESASTNQTSMYLCASSLVSTGLRGTEAFFGQGTRLTVV.

This chain links TRBV5-1 with TRBJ2-5; 7 bases agree with TRBD2. With V trimmed by 0 bases and J by 2 bases, 10 bases remained unmatched. The V gene's germline CDR1 is SGHRS and CDR2 YFSETQ. The CDR3 runs to 17 residues. The CDR3 DNA sequence: TGCGCCAGCAGCTTGGTAGGTGGCGGGAGATGGCAAGAGACCCAGTACTTC. This encodes CASSLVGGGRWQETQYF.

The chain couples TRBV27 to TRBJ2-7; 8 bases align to TRBD2. V was pared by 2 bases and J by 7 bases, with 7 bases of the junction left unmatched. This CDR3 is built from 14 residues. Germline assignment: CDR1 MNHEY and CDR2 SMNVEV (reference sequence). CDR3 DNA sequence: TGTGCCAGCAGTTTAAAGCGGGAGTCGAGGGAGCAGTACTTC. Its protein product is CASSLKRESREQYF.

The chain couples TRBV11-2 to TRBJ2-7; D is ambiguous. The V and J ends lost 2 bases and 7 bases respectively, with 9 bases between them. CDR1 is SGHAT, CDR2 FQNNGV, per germline. There are 12 residues in the CDR3. The CDR3 DNA reads TGTGCCAGCAGCTTAAGTTTAGAGGAGCAGTACTTC. Its translation: CASSLSLEEQYF.

The rearrangement links TRBV19 to TRBJ1-5; a possible D gene is TRBD1 (6 bases). Per germline, CDR1 LNHDA and CDR2 SQIVND (reference sequence). The CDR3 contains 13 residues. The V end lost 8 bases, the J end lost 8 bases, and 16 bases lay between the germline ends. CDR3: CASAPGTLKPQHF. For the CDR3, the DNA is TGTGCCAGTGCCCCCGGGACACTCAAGCCCCAGCATTTT. The variable domain in full, completed from reference TRBV19 and TRBJ1-5, reads DGGITQSPKYLFRKEGQNVTLSCEQNLNHDAMYWYRQDPGQGLRLIYYSQIVNDFQKGDIAEGYSVSREKKESFPLTVTSAQKNPTAFYLCASAPGTLKPQHFGDGTRLSIL.

The chain combines TRBV28 with TRBJ2-3; the match to TRBD2 covers 9 bases. This CDR3 has 13 residues. Trimming at V came to 7 bases and at J to 9 bases, leaving 8 bases not matched to a gene. The germline V gene has CDR1 MDHEN and CDR2 SYDVKM. CDR3 sequence reads: CASTPGLAGTQYF. The CDR3 coding sequence is TGTGCCAGCACCCCGGGGCTAGCGGGGACGCAGTATTTT. The full variable domain, rest sourced from reference TRBV28 and TRBJ2-3, is DVKVTQSSRYLVKRTGEKVFLECVQDMDHENMFWYRQDPGLGLRLIYFSYDVKMKEKGDIPEGYSVSREKKERFSLILESASTNQTSMYLCASTPGLAGTQYFGPGTRLTVL.

This clone was recorded a few times. This chain connects TRBV13 to TRBJ1-6; D unclear. Trimming removed 3 bases from V and 7 bases from J, with 13 bases in between. The germline CDR1 and CDR2 sequences are PRHDT and FYEKMQ (reference sequence). The CDR3 extends over 15 amino acids. The CDR3 DNA reads TGTGCCAGCAGCTTTGCCGCCCCGCGGAATTCACCCCTCCACTTT. It encodes CASSFAAPRNSPLHF.

The rearrangement uses TRBV4-2 and TRBJ1-6; D is perhaps TRBD1 (6 bases). V was pared by 0 bases and J by 4 bases, with 13 bases between. The CDR3 runs 17 residues. Germline-derived CDR1 and CDR2 are LGHNA and YNFKEQ. CDR3 sequence: CASSQDFADSYNSPLHF. For the CDR3, the DNA is TGTGCCAGCAGCCAAGACTTCGCGGACAGTTATAATTCACCCCTCCACTTT.

This chain links TRBV9 with TRBJ2-1; no clear D gene. The ends were cut back, 0 bases at V and 0 bases at J, with 10 bases in the middle. CDR3 size: 16 residues. Germline assignment: CDR1 SGDLS and CDR2 YYNGEE. The CDR3 DNA reads as TGTGCCAGCAGCGTAGGCGGCCACCTCTCCTACAATGAGCAGTTCTTC. This translates into CASSVGGHLSYNEQFF.

This clone has more than one count but fewer than ten. V gene TRBV9 combines with J gene TRBJ2-1; weak D call: TRBD2 (5 bases). Germline CDR1 SGDLS, CDR2 YYNGEE. This CDR3 has 14 amino acids. V lost 3 bases to trimming and J lost 9 bases, with 16 bases between them. The CDR3 is CASSAHLLDLEQFF. Written as DNA, the CDR3 is TGTGCCAGCAGCGCCCACCTACTAGACCTTGAGCAGTTCTTC.

The chain has TRBV6-2 or TRBV6-3 and TRBJ2-1; D is possibly TRBD2 (5 bases). V was trimmed by 0 bases and J by 0 bases, leaving 6 bases between them. Germline V gene data show CDR1 as MNHEY and CDR2 as SVGEGT. The length of the CDR3 is 15 residues. The CDR3 DNA reads as TGTGCCAGCAGTTACTCGGGGAGCTCCTACAATGAGCAGTTCTTC. This gives the protein CASSYSGSSYNEQFF.

In its sample, this clone was seen once. J is TRBJ1-5 and V is TRBV27; perhaps TRBD1 as D (6 bases). With 6 bases removed from V and 0 bases from J, the gap between germline ends came to 12 bases. Germline assignment: CDR1 MNHEY and CDR2 SMNVEV (reference sequence). This CDR3 is 15 amino acids long. CDR3 sequence (DNA): TGTGCCAGCAGGCAGGGGCCCCTTAGCAATCAGCCCCAGCATTTT. It translates to CASRQGPLSNQPQHF.

The chain is built from TRBV7-3 and TRBJ2-2, with D possibly matching TRBD2 (5 bases). V was pared by 1 base and J by 2 bases, with 11 bases between. The CDR3 extends over 16 amino acids. Germline loops: CDR1 SGHTA, CDR2 FQGTGA. The CDR3 region has the DNA TGTGCCAGCAGCTTAATGGATCCGGGAAACACCGGGGAGCTGTTTTTT. Translated, it gives CASSLMDPGNTGELFF.

The chain recombines TRBV7-2 with TRBJ1-2; possibly TRBD1 for D (5 bases). Germline values: CDR1 SGHTA, CDR2 FQGNSA. The length of the CDR3 is 14 residues. The ends were cut back, 5 bases at V and 6 bases at J, with 16 bases in the middle. CDR3 sequence: CASSPWGGANGYTF. The CDR3 nucleotides are TGTGCCAGCAGCCCCTGGGGGGGAGCTAATGGCTACACCTTC.

This clone showed up just once. This sequence joins TRBV25-1 and TRBJ1-5; 8 nucleotides agree with TRBD1. The CDR3 length is 13 residues. CDR1 and CDR2 from the germline V gene are MGHDK and SYGVNS. The trim removed 7 bases at V and 2 bases at J, leaving 1 base unmatched. The CDR3 DNA follows: TGTGCCAGCATGGGACAGGGCAATCAGCCCCAGCATTTT. This sequence encodes CASMGQGNQPQHF.

V and J are TRBV28 and TRBJ2-1; D might be TRBD2 (5 bases). CDR1 is MDHEN, CDR2 SYDVKM, per germline. The CDR3 loop spans 17 amino acids. Trimming stripped 3 bases from V and 4 bases from J, with 19 bases between. The CDR3 is CASSLIAQTRGYNEQFF. The CDR3 coding sequence is TGTGCCAGCAGTTTGATCGCCCAGACTCGGGGTTACAATGAGCAGTTCTTC.

This chain links TRBV24-1 with TRBJ2-1; possibly TRBD2 for D (6 bases). V was pared by 5 bases and J by 7 bases, with 17 bases between. Looked up from germline, CDR1 is KGHDR and CDR2 is SFDVKD. CDR3 size: 15 residues. The CDR3 here is CATSVTGSGRNEQFF. The CDR3 region has the DNA TGTGCCACCAGTGTTACCGGATCCGGGAGAAATGAGCAGTTCTTC.

V gene TRBV6-2 or TRBV6-3 combines with J gene TRBJ2-2, with 8 positions matching TRBD1. Germline assignment: CDR1 MNHEY and CDR2 SVGEGT. The junction had 8 bases not matched to a gene; V was cut back by 2 bases and J by 6 bases. The CDR3 has 16 residues. CDR3 residues: CASSYPGQGRAGELFF. The CDR3 nucleotides read TGTGCCAGCAGTTACCCAGGACAGGGTAGGGCCGGGGAGCTGTTTTTT.

This rearrangement joins TRBV28 to TRBJ1-5; D call uncertain. Germline CDR1 reads MDHEN; CDR2 reads SYDVKM. V lost 4 bases to trimming and J lost 0 bases, with 22 bases between them. This CDR3 has 19 residues. The CDR3 sequence is CASSSLHDKDTTSNQPQHF. The CDR3 coding sequence is TGTGCCAGCAGTTCCCTTCACGACAAAGATACGACTAGCAATCAGCCCCAGCATTTT.

The chain recombines TRBV24-1 with TRBJ2-3; 8 nucleotides agree with TRBD1. The CDR3 extends over 18 amino acids. Germline CDR1 reads KGHDR; CDR2 reads SFDVKD. V gave up 3 bases and J gave up 0 bases; unmatched junction bases: 10. This CDR3 is CATSDTGTGGFSTDTQYF. In DNA form, the CDR3 reads TGTGCCACCAGTGATACAGGGACAGGCGGATTCAGCACAGATACGCAGTATTTT.

Comments on this clone: This may be a read error, as it is one base from a much larger clone. This chain's CDR3 is CASRSGHGYTF. CDR3 bases: TGTGCCAGCAGGTCAGGGCATGGCTACACCTTC. V is TRBV7-9 and J is TRBJ1-2; D possibly corresponds to TRBD1 (5 bases). The CDR3 loop spans 11 amino acids. V was shortened by 6 bases and J by 6 bases, with 8 bases between the two germline ends. Looked up from germline, CDR1 is SEHNR and CDR2 is FQNEAQ (reference sequence).